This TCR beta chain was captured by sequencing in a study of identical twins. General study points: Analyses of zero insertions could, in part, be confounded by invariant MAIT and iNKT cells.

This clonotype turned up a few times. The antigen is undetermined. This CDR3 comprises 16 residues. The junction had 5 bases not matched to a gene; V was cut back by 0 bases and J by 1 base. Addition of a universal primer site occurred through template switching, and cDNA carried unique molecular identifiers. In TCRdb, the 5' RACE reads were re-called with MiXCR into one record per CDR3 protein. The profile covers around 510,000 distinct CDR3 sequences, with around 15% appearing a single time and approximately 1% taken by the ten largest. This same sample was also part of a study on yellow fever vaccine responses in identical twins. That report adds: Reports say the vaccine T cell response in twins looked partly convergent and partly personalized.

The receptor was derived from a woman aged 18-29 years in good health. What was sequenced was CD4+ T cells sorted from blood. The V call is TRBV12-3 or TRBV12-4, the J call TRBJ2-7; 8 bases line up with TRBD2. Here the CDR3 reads CASSLASGGLSYEQYF. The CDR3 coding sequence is TGTGCCAGCAGTTTAGCGTCGGGGGGGCTGTCCTACGAGCAGTACTTC.